A selection of T cell receptor beta chains follows, all from one sample in a study of blood T cell repertoires in COVID-19. Clones were sequenced by immunoSEQ multiplex PCR, and TCRdb holds only the in-frame ones, with some missing. Here the sample spans about 160,000 clones, roughly 84% being singletons. The sequenced sample consisted of peripheral blood. These receptor sequences come from a woman aged 45-59 years with COVID-19, enrolled during active disease. Each CDR3 is given with its conserved first and last residue. The size of a clone is reported for some rows only, either as once, few or many, or as a class for expanded clones.

abundance | v_gene | CDR3aa
- | TRBV15 | CATSRDWGGAIDYGYTF
- | TRBV18 | CASSPPGGHTEAFF
few | TRBV19 | CASRSQEPEKLFF
- | TRBV5-5 | CASSFGYRSGFGEAFF
- | TRBV5-1 | CASSPGQFATNEKLFF
- | TRBV3-1/TRBV3-2 | CASRQSTDTQYF
- | TRBV10-3 | CAISEGASSGNTIYF
few | TRBV25-1 | CASRGDMPNSPLHF
- | TRBV7-6 | CASSWTSGAPDTQYF
- | TRBV2 | CASRANQRSFFYNEQFF
- | TRBV6-5 | CASSLRETGELFF
- | TRBV3-1/TRBV3-2 | CASSQERTGGPYGEAFF
- | TRBV4-1 | CASSHDLRGRGIETQYF
- | TRBV6-1 | CASSERGSYEQYF
once | TRBV9 | CASSVGASGGPDTQYF
- | TRBV7-2 | CASSFSSGDPYEQYF
- | TRBV30 | CAWRPAGSGNTIYF
- | TRBV27 | CASSDGGTQYF
few | TRBV2 | CASSYRENTGELFF
- | TRBV10-3 | CAISETGGIYGYTF
- | TRBV3-1/TRBV3-2 | CASSQETSGGSTDTQYF
- | TRBV10-3 | CAIGGSGNTIYF
- | TRBV7-7 | CASSPGEEATQYF
- | TRBV19 | CASSTLGQGGEKLFF
- | TRBV28 | CASSLHQTVNYGYTF
- | TRBV7-2 | CASSTSGTIKTQYF
- | TRBV5-7 | CASSEGQGANGELFF
- | TRBV9 | CASSVREGIHLYNEQFF
- | TRBV5-1 | CASSGAGSSGANVLTF
- | TRBV7-9 | CASNSGEATGELFF
- | TRBV6-2/TRBV6-3 | CASSYPDSFNYGYTF
few | TRBV2 | CASSEVRETQYF
- | TRBV12-3/TRBV12-4 | CASSSSPEAFF
- | TRBV11-3 | CASSSIAGVGEQYF
- | TRBV3-1/TRBV3-2 | CASSVSGGASDTQYF
- | TRBV5-1 | CASSLGTGGRSVDTQYF
- | TRBV19 | CASSKSGWLSGNTIYF
few | TRBV24-1 | CATSDPDRNCGYTF
- | TRBV10-3 | CATTQPAGGRETQYF
many | TRBV6-1 | CASSEPQGTYGYTF
few | TRBV18 | CASSPRGGLDTEAFF
few | TRBV11-2 | CASSSGQGSTEAFF
- | TRBV2 | CASTPGQGYTF
- | TRBV9 | CASSVGDRGLEQYF
few | TRBV6-5 | CASSHDRVTEAFF
once | TRBV5-1 | CASSSGLAGAYEQYF
once | TRBV7-9 | CASSPGIDSTNEKLFF
once | TRBV19 | CASSNRGEVYGYTF
- | TRBV6-5 | CASSPRGRETQYF
- | TRBV6-2/TRBV6-3 | CASRQGFTQPQHF
once | TRBV28 | CASNSGGNAYEQYF
- | TRBV6-5 | CASRSSSGANVLTF
- | TRBV6-2/TRBV6-3 | CASSYSPVRLDGYGYTF
- | TRBV11-3 | CASSLQLGAGSYEQYF